This T cell receptor beta chain was sequenced in a study of post-analysis software for immune sequencing data (dated by TCRdb to the mid-2010s). For context, the study as a whole: Disease courses on record covered relapsing-remitting, secondary progressive and progressive-relapsing multiple sclerosis, though some patients had no subtype annotation. The multiple sclerosis patient repertoires were compared with around ten previously published healthy control repertoires from donors aged about 6 to 26 years. A subset of samples was prepared in parallel using single-end sample barcoding, then pooled and co-amplified after Illumina adapter ligation. Findings and caveats that apply to the study as a whole: Direct clustering with F measure revealed strong co-clustering of samples prepared in the same batch, which led to a batch-effect correction. Significantly higher frequencies in patients than in controls were found for several TRBV segments, including TRBV5-6, TRBV5-1 and TRBV20-1. Significantly lower normalized Chao1 diversity was found in multiple sclerosis patients than in controls, suggesting substantial peripheral T-cell clonal expansion. The control group was slightly older than the multiple sclerosis patient group.

The CDR1 and CDR2 encoded by the germline V gene are SGHRS and YFSETQ. The CDR3 numbers 13 residues from cysteine through phenylalanine. Solely the CDR3 DNA is kept, with 39 bases framed from the first base. To demonstrate the VDJtools post-analysis software, the study profiled TCR beta repertoires from the peripheral blood of 10 to 15 young patients with multiple sclerosis. The multiple sclerosis patients were children and adolescents ranging in age from roughly 6 to 16 years. Receptor amplification or capture employed PCR. The data were produced on an Illumina HiSeq 2500. To reduce PCR and sequencing biases, unique molecular identifiers were incorporated into the TCR beta cDNA libraries. Every 1 to 10 million input T cells yielded 500,000 or so cDNA molecules, meaning each molecule approximated one T cell. The same protocol used for the earlier healthy control dataset was applied to prepare and sequence the patient libraries. Samples belonging to the same batch were prepared together, multiplexed and sequenced on a shared HiSeq lane. Per the authors' processing: Raw barcoded reads were processed with MIGEC, discarding single-read molecular identifier groups before consensus assembly and CDR3 extraction. Clonotype tables were post-analysed with VDJtools, normalizing diversity by down-sampling all datasets to the smallest sample size. In repertoire overlap clustering, CDR3 amino acid sequences, but not nucleotide sequences, were matched to correct batch-related cross-sample contamination. TCRdb applied fastp at Q25 and MiXCR to the public reads, then kept only in-frame beta chains. Under each unique CDR3 protein, matching rows form one entry showing the most common genes and DNA. The V and J calls come from TCRdb's annotation, not from the publication. This sample has 350,000 to 450,000 distinct CDR3 sequences in its table, and approximately 38% of those were observed once. The ten biggest clones cover roughly 13% of the sample.

As to this clonotype: This receptor's antigen is unknown. Its ends do not fully match the called genes, so a read error is possible.

Sequencing used blood. The sequence was collected from a girl under 18 with multiple sclerosis. The rearrangement combines TRBV5-1 with TRBJ2-4; a confident D gene designation cannot be given. The DNA matches TRBJ2-7 better at its end, which makes the J call doubtful. The CDR3 region has the sequence CVSSLVSSYEQYF. In nucleotide form, the sequence is TGCGTCAGCAGCTTGGTTAGTTCCTACGAGCAGTACTTC.